The TCR beta chain under discussion was sequenced for a study of blood T cell repertoires in COVID-19. About the study: Samples taken during acute and convalescent COVID-19 were collected in the United States, Italy and Spain.

V dropped 4 bases and J dropped 0 bases, with 10 bases sitting between them. CDR3 length equals 15 residues. The germline CDR1 and CDR2 sequences are SGHKS and YYEKEE (reference sequence). The age range of participants was about 18 to 89 years, with residence in roughly 25 US areas. There are many counts of this clone. Methods used by the authors: For nucleated cells, counts were estimated from reference gene primer amplification. The protocol was immunoSEQ multiplex PCR, while the TCRdb copy is restricted to in-frame clones and leaves out a portion. For V, J and clone size, that table is used; D and trimming come from the DNA. The sample holds 210,000 or so clones, around 84% seen once.

The sequenced sample was PBMCs or T cells enriched from blood (not recorded which). This chain connects TRBV5-5 to TRBJ1-4; TRBD1 might be the D (5 bases). This sequence was found in a young man with acute COVID-19. The CDR3 here is CASSPQGTTNEKLFF. The CDR3 DNA is TGTGCCAGCAGCCCCCAGGGTACAACTAATGAAAAACTGTTTTTT.